This T cell receptor (beta chain) was obtained from a study of patients and donors after allogeneic stem cell transplantation. MiXCR, applied by TCRdb to the RT-PCR reads, yields one record per CDR3 protein. The sample lists tens of thousands of distinct CDR3 sequences, approximately 5.2% occurring once. Input material: blood, either unsorted or a sorted T cell fraction (not recorded which). The TCR was taken from a human donor who was either an allogeneic HSCT recipient or a stem cell or donor lymphocyte infusion donor (not recorded which). It is not recorded whose cells these are; they may come from a transplant donor.

The CDR3 loop reads CASSDTKETQFRTEAFF. Here the CDR3 DNA reads TGTGCCAGCAGTGACACGAAAGAGACACAGTTTCGCACTGAAGCTTTCTTT. The rearrangement joins TRBV6-4 to TRBJ1-1; D gene uncertain. Germline CDR1 MRHNA, CDR2 SNTAGT. Trimming took 2 bases from V and 4 from J, leaving 20 bases between them. There are 17 residues in the CDR3.